This T cell receptor beta chain emerged from a study of blood T cell repertoires in COVID-19. Study context: Whether acute or convalescent, the COVID-19 samples came from the United States, Italy and Spain. T cells, B-cell-depleted T cells, or PBMCs provided the cDNA or gDNA that served as material.

As originally analysed: How many nucleated cells were present was estimated from reference gene primer amplification. Profiling relied on immunoSEQ multiplex PCR, and the TCRdb table lists in-frame clones only, not all of them. D and trimming come from the DNA, and the V and J calls and clone size come from that table. The sample holds about 180,000 clones, around 80% seen once. The Seattle site enrolled patients during active infection and followed them longitudinally. V gave up 3 bases and J gave up 5 bases, with 16 bases separating them. CDR1 is SGDLS and CDR2 is YYNGEE in the germline V gene. The CDR3 spans 15 residues.

Source material: peripheral blood. The receptor's source is a woman over 75 with COVID-19, enrolled during active disease. This chain connects TRBV9 to TRBJ2-3, with a weak D call TRBD2 (6 bases). The CDR3 DNA reads TGTGCCAGCAGCGGTTCGTTCCCGGAGGGAGATACGCAGTATTTT. Protein sequence: CASSGSFPEGDTQYF.